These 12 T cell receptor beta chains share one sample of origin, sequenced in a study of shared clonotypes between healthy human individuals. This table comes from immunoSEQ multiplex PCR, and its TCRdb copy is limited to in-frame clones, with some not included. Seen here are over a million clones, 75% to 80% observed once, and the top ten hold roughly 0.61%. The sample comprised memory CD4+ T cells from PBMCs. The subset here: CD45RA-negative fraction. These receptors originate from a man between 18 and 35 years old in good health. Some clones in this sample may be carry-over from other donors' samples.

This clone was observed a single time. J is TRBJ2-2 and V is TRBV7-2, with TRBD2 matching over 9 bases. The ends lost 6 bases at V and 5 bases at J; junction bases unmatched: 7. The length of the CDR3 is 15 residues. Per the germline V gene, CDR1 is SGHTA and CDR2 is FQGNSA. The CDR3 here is CASRGWTSVTGELFF. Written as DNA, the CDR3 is TGTGCCAGCAGGGGGTGGACTAGCGTAACCGGGGAGCTGTTTTTT.

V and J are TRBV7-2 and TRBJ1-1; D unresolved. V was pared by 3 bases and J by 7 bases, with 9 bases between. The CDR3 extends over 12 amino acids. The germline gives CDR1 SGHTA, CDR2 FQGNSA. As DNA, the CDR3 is TGTGCCAGCAGCTTTGACTACAGTGAAGCTTTCTTT. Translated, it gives CASSFDYSEAFF. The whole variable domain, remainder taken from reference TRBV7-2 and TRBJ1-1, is GAGVSQSPSNKVTEKGKDVELRCDPISGHTALYWYRQSLGQGLEFLIYFQGNSAPDKSGLPSDRFSAERTGGSVSTLTIQRTQQEDSAVYLCASSFDYSEAFFGQGTRLTVV.

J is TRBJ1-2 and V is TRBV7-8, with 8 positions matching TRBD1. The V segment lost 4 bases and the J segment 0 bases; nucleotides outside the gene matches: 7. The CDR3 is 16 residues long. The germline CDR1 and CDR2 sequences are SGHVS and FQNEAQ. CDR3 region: CASSYWDRNANYGYTF. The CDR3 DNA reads TGTGCCAGCAGCTATTGGGACAGGAACGCTAACTATGGCTACACCTTC.

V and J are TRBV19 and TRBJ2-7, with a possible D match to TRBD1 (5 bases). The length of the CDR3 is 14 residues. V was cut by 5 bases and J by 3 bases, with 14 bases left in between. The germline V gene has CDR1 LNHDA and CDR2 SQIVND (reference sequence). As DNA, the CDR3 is TGTGCCAGTAGTCGCTCGACAGTGAACTACGAGCAGTACTTC. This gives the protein CASSRSTVNYEQYF.

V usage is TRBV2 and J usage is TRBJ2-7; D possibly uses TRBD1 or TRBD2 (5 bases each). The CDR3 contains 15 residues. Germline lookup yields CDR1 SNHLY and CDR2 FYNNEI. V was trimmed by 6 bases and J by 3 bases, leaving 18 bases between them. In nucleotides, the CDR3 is TGTGCCAGCAGGCTTCTCGGGGACGGGCGCTACGAGCAGTACTTC. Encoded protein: CASRLLGDGRYEQYF. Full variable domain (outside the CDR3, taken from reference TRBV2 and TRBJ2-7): EPEVTQTPSHQVTQMGQEVILRCVPISNHLYFYWYRQILGQKVEFLVSFYNNEISEKSEIFDDQFSVERPDGSNFTLKIRSTKLEDSAMYFCASRLLGDGRYEQYFGPGTRLTVT.

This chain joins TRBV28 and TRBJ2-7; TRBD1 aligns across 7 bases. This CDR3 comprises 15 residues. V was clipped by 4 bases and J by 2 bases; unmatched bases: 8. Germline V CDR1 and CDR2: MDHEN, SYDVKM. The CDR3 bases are TGTGCCAGCAGTTCCCCGACAGGGATCGCCTACGAGCAGTACTTC. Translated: CASSSPTGIAYEQYF.

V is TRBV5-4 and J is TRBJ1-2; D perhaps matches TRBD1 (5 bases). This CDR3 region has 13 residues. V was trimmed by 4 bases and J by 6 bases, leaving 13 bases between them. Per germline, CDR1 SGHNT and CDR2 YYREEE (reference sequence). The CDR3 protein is CASSMGGEHGYTF. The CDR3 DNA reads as TGTGCCAGCAGCATGGGGGGGGAACATGGCTACACCTTC.

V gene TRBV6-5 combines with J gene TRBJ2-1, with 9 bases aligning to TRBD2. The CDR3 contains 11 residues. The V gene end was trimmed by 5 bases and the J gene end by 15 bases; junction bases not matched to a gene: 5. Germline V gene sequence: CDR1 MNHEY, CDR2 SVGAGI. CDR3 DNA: TGTGCCAGCAGTGCCGGGACTAGCTGGTTCTTC. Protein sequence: CASSAGTSWFF.

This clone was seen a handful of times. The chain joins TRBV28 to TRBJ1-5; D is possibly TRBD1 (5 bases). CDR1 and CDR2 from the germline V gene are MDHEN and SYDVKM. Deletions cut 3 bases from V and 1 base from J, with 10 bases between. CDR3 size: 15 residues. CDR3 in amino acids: CASSFAGRSNQPQHF. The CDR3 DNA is TGTGCCAGCAGTTTCGCAGGGCGCAGCAATCAGCCCCAGCATTTT.

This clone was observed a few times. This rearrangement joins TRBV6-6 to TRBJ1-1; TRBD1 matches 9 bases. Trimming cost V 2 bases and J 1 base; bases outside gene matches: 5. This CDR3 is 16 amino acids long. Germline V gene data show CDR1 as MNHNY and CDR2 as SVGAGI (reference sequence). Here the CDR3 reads CASSYPGQGPNTEAFF. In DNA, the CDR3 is TGTGCCAGCAGTTACCCGGGACAGGGACCGAACACTGAAGCTTTCTTT.

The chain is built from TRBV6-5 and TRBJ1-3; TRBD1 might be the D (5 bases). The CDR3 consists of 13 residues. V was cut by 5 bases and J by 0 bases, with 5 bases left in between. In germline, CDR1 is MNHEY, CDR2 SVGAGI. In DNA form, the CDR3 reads TGTGCCAGCAGTACAGGCTCTGGAAACACCATATATTTT. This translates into CASSTGSGNTIYF.

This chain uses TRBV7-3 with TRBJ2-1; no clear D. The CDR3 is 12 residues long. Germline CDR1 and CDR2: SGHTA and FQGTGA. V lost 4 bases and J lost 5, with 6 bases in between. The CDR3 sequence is CASSYRHNEQFF. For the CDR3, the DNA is TGTGCCAGCAGCTACCGTCACAATGAGCAGTTCTTC.